This record looks at one T cell receptor beta chain sequence and its context. This entry is derived from a study of PD-L1 blockade in urothelial cancer. Time point of the sample: pretreatment peripheral blood. There were between 1 and 8 samples from each patient, taken pretreatment and on-treatment. The method was immunoSEQ multiplex PCR; TCRdb's version includes in-frame clones alone and lacks a portion of them. The data show 50,000 or so clones, with about 86% seen just once and approximately 23% held by the top ten. The germline CDR1 and CDR2 sequences are SNHLY and FYNNEI. V lost 6 bases, J lost 1 base, and 6 bases lay in between. The CDR3 runs to 12 residues.

The sample was PBMCs, taken around atezolizumab (anti-PD-L1) treatment. The TCR comes from a man aged 60 to 69 with urothelial cancer. The chain carries TRBV2 and TRBJ1-1; D is perhaps TRBD1 (5 bases). The CDR3 region is CASRGQNTEAFF. CDR3 sequence (DNA): TGTGCCAGCAGAGGACAGAACACTGAAGCTTTCTTT.